The 30 T cell receptor beta chains presented below share a single source sample, sequenced in a study of CD8 T cells in Susac syndrome. Random hexamers were used to reverse transcribe 0.5 to 1 ug of RNA. TCRdb re-analysed the immunoSEQ multiplex PCR reads in MiXCR, keeping a single row per CDR3 protein. The table records 150,000 or so distinct CDR3 sequences, around 93% of them present only once. Specimen: CD4+ T cells from PBMCs. Receptor source: a human donor in good health.

This chain links TRBV6-5 with TRBJ2-6, with 7 bases that match TRBD1. Trimming cost V 5 bases and J 12 bases; bases outside gene matches: 13. Germline V lookup: CDR1 MNHEY, CDR2 SVGAGI. The CDR3 loop spans 15 amino acids. CDR3 residues: CASSHRDRQIPVLTF. CDR3 nucleotide sequence: TGTGCCAGCAGTCACCGGGACAGACAAATTCCCGTCCTGACTTTC.

This chain links TRBV29-1 with TRBJ1-1; a weak D match, TRBD1 (5 bases). Germline CDR1 and CDR2: SQVTM and ANQGSEA. With 1 base removed from V and 6 bases from J, the gap between germline ends came to 18 bases. The CDR3 covers 15 residues. The CDR3 bases are TGCAGCGTTGAAGCGGATGCAGGGCCTAGCCCTGAAGCTTTCTTT. It encodes CSVEADAGPSPEAFF.

This clonotype was counted between two and nine times. The V call is TRBV3-1, the J call TRBJ2-5; D call uncertain. This CDR3 region has 12 residues. V lost 0 bases and J 1 base, leaving 0 bases between the germline ends. Germline lookup yields CDR1 LGHDT and CDR2 YNNKEL (reference sequence). The CDR3 DNA reads TGTGCCAGCAGCCAAGACCAAGAGACCCAGTACTTC. This encodes CASSQDQETQYF.

V is TRBV4-1 and J is TRBJ1-3; D remains unclear. This CDR3 is built from 15 residues. Germline lookup yields CDR1 MGHRA and CDR2 YSYEKL. The V gene lost 0 bases and the J gene lost 1 base, with 7 bases spanning the gap. CDR3 sequence reads: CASSQERFSGNTIYF. CDR3 bases: TGCGCCAGCAGCCAAGAACGGTTTTCTGGAAACACCATATATTTT.

The rearrangement joins TRBV5-1 to TRBJ2-1; TRBD2 might be the D (6 bases). CDR1 is SGHRS and CDR2 is YFSETQ in the germline V gene. Trimming cost V 4 bases and J 9 bases, with 17 bases left between them. This CDR3 has 14 residues. The chain's CDR3 is CASSQGTERGEQFF. Written as DNA, the CDR3 is TGCGCCAGCAGCCAAGGGACTGAAAGGGGTGAGCAGTTCTTC.

The chain uses TRBV6-1 and TRBJ2-5; 12 nucleotides align to TRBD1. Germline V gene sequence: CDR1 MNHNS, CDR2 SASEGT. The CDR3 has 14 residues. J gave up 5 bases and V 6 bases, and 4 bases lay outside the gene matches. The CDR3 DNA reads TGTGCCAGCAGGGGGACAGGGGGCGCGGAGACCCAGTACTTC. This encodes CASRGTGGAETQYF.

V is TRBV20-1 and J is TRBJ2-1; the D gene could be TRBD1 or TRBD2 (5 bases each). Germline loops: CDR1 DFQATT, CDR2 SNEGSKA (reference sequence). The length of the CDR3 is 15 residues. V was cut by 3 bases and J by 3 bases, with 15 bases left in between. The CDR3 region is CSARETGTHYNEQFF. The CDR3 nucleotides are TGCAGTGCTAGGGAAACCGGGACCCACTACAATGAGCAGTTCTTC.

The chain employs TRBV5-6 and TRBJ2-1; D might be TRBD2 (5 bases). Germline-derived CDR1 and CDR2 are SGHDT and YYEEEE. CDR3 length equals 14 residues. V was clipped by 1 base and J by 8 bases, with 13 bases between them. The CDR3 loop reads CASSLSGEGYEQFF. CDR3 bases: TGTGCCAGCAGCTTGTCAGGTGAGGGCTATGAGCAGTTCTTC.

The gene calls are TRBV2 and TRBJ2-3; 8 bases fit TRBD1. V was pared by 5 bases and J by 2 bases, with 6 bases of the junction left unmatched. Germline V gives CDR1 SNHLY, CDR2 FYNNEI. CDR3 size: 15 residues. In DNA form, the CDR3 reads TGTGCCAGCAGTCCCGGACAGGGCCTCACAGATACGCAGTATTTT. It is translated as CASSPGQGLTDTQYF.

The chain employs TRBV29-1 and TRBJ2-5; TRBD1 matches 8 bases. This CDR3 contains 15 residues. Germline V gives CDR1 SQVTM, CDR2 ANQGSEA. J was trimmed by 5 bases and V by 1 base; bases with no gene match: 9. CDR3 DNA: TGCAGCGTTGAAGGGGACAGGTCGGGGCGGGAGACCCAGTACTTC. It encodes CSVEGDRSGRETQYF.

The chain uses TRBV12-3 or TRBV12-4 and TRBJ1-2; 7 bases map to TRBD1. The V segment lost 6 bases and the J segment 4 bases; nucleotides outside the gene matches: 11. The CDR3 runs to 15 residues. The CDR3: CASSTKAAGGYGYTF. The DNA for the CDR3 is TGTGCCAGCAGCACCAAGGCGGCAGGGGGCTATGGCTACACCTTC.

The J gene is TRBJ2-5, the V gene TRBV9; 11 nucleotides align to TRBD2. J was trimmed by 5 bases and V by 2 bases; bases with no gene match: 5. Germline assignment: CDR1 SGDLS and CDR2 YYNGEE. The CDR3 covers 15 residues. The DNA of the CDR3 is TGTGCCAGCAGCGTTAGCGGGGGGGGAAGGGAGACCCAGTACTTC. Translating it yields CASSVSGGGRETQYF.

This clonotype was seen once. This CDR3 reads CASSPMADDVLTF. The CDR3, as DNA: TGTGCCAGCAGCCCTATGGCGGACGACGTCCTGACTTTC. The chain is built from TRBV7-6 and TRBJ2-6; D is uncertain. Trimming took off 5 bases at V and 11 bases at J, with 13 bases between the two ends. Germline V gene sequence: CDR1 SGHVS, CDR2 FNYEAQ. This CDR3 has 13 residues.

J is TRBJ2-2 and V is TRBV5-6; TRBD2 matches 12 bases. J lost 1 base, V lost 4 bases, and 2 bases had no gene match. CDR1 SGHDT and CDR2 YYEEEE come from the germline V gene. The CDR3 is made up of 16 amino acids. The CDR3 here is CASSRGLAGNTGELFF. In DNA form, the CDR3 reads TGTGCCAGCAGCCGGGGACTAGCGGGGAACACCGGGGAGCTGTTTTTT.

J is TRBJ1-2 and V is TRBV6-5; no clear D gene. Germline-derived CDR1 and CDR2 are MNHEY and SVGAGI. Trimming left V 2 bases short and J 2 bases short, with 6 bases between. The CDR3 covers 13 residues. The CDR3: CASSYIENYGYTF. DNA of the CDR3: TGTGCCAGCAGTTACATTGAGAACTATGGCTACACCTTC.

The V gene is TRBV4-1, the J gene TRBJ1-4, with D possibly TRBD1 on 6 matching bases. CDR1 is MGHRA, CDR2 YSYEKL, per germline. This CDR3 contains 16 residues. The V end was cut by 0 bases, the J end by 6 bases, with 14 bases between. The CDR3 region is CASSQERQDSYEKLFF. The DNA of the CDR3 is TGCGCCAGCAGCCAAGAGAGACAGGATTCGTATGAAAAACTGTTTTTT.

The V and J genes are TRBV30 and TRBJ1-6, with no clear D. The CDR3 is 13 amino acids. The V end lost 4 bases, the J end lost 7 bases, and 11 bases lay between the germline ends. Germline CDR1 reads GTSNPN; CDR2 reads SVGIG (reference sequence). Written as DNA, the CDR3 is TGTGCCTGGAATCAGGCCGCGAATTCACCCCTCCACTTT. It translates to CAWNQAANSPLHF.

CDR3 sequence: CASSDRGSRLNTEAFF. The CDR3 bases are TGTGCCAGCAGTGACAGGGGGTCAAGGCTGAACACTGAAGCTTTCTTT. The chain couples TRBV2 to TRBJ1-1, with TRBD1 identical over 7 bases. V trimming: 3 bases; J trimming: 0 bases; junction bases outside the gene matches: 7. This CDR3 is 16 amino acids long. From germline, CDR1 is SNHLY and CDR2 FYNNEI.

The chain joins TRBV5-1 to TRBJ2-5; the match to TRBD2 covers 8 bases. With 4 bases clipped from V and 2 bases from J, the junction kept 7 bases outside the gene matches. CDR3 length: 15 amino acids. The V gene's germline CDR1 is SGHRS and CDR2 YFSETQ. The DNA for the CDR3 is TGCGCCAGCAGCGCCAAACTAGCGGAGCAAGAGACCCAGTACTTC. Encoded protein: CASSAKLAEQETQYF.

This clonotype was picked up one time. V usage is TRBV5-4 and J usage is TRBJ2-6; TRBD1 or TRBD2 may be the D gene (5 bases each). The germline V and J ends were trimmed by 4 bases and 1 base, with 12 bases remaining between them. Germline V CDR1 and CDR2: SGHNT, YYREEE (reference sequence). The CDR3 has 16 residues. CDR3 region: CASSPGPLSGANVLTF. CDR3 bases: TGTGCCAGCAGCCCGGGACCCCTTTCTGGGGCCAACGTCCTGACTTTC.

The V call is TRBV20-1, the J call TRBJ2-2; D perhaps matches TRBD2 (6 bases). This CDR3 spans 16 amino acids. V was trimmed by 0 bases and J by 5 bases, leaving 16 bases between them. In germline, CDR1 is DFQATT, CDR2 SNEGSKA (reference sequence). The CDR3 nucleotides are TGCAGTGCTAGAGATTCGCGGGGAGAAGGGACCGGGGAGCTGTTTTTT. Protein product: CSARDSRGEGTGELFF.

The rearrangement joins TRBV18 to TRBJ1-5, with D unclear. CDR1 is KGHSH, CDR2 LQKENI, per germline. The germline V and J ends were trimmed by 1 base and 4 bases, with 5 bases remaining between them. The CDR3 runs to 13 residues. The CDR3 sequence: CASSPQENQPQHF. The CDR3 nucleotides are TGTGCCAGCTCACCACAGGAGAATCAGCCCCAGCATTTT.

The chain joins TRBV30 to TRBJ1-1; D may be TRBD1 (5 bases). Germline lookup yields CDR1 GTSNPN and CDR2 SVGIG (reference sequence). V gave up 5 bases and J gave up 4 bases, with 14 bases separating them. CDR3 length: 13 amino acids. CDR3 in amino acids: CAWSGPPSTEAFF. In nucleotides, the CDR3 is TGTGCCTGGTCGGGACCGCCGAGCACTGAAGCTTTCTTT.

V is TRBV2 and J is TRBJ2-5; TRBD1 agrees at 11 bases. CDR1 is SNHLY and CDR2 is FYNNEI in the germline V gene. V shed 10 bases and J 1 base; nucleotides not matched to a gene: 2. This CDR3 has 13 residues. This CDR3 reads CATGQGAQETQYF. The CDR3 coding sequence is TGTGCCACTGGACAGGGGGCCCAAGAGACCCAGTACTTC.

This chain links TRBV5-4 with TRBJ2-4, with TRBD1 identical over 7 bases. The CDR3 runs 14 residues. After removal of 0 bases from V and 3 bases from J, the junction contained 0 bases not matched to a gene. Germline V CDR1 and CDR2: SGHNT, YYREEE (reference sequence). The CDR3 nucleotides are TGTGCCAGCAGCTTGGGGGACAGCAAAAACATTCAGTACTTC. This sequence encodes CASSLGDSKNIQYF. The whole variable domain, remainder taken from reference TRBV5-4 and TRBJ2-4, is ETGVTQSPTHLIKTRGQQVTLRCSSQSGHNTVSWYQQALGQGPQFIFQYYREEENGRGNFPPRFSGLQFPNYSSELNVNALELDDSALYLCASSLGDSKNIQYFGAGTRLSVL.

This chain joins TRBV9 and TRBJ2-3, with no clear D. Between the trimmed V and J ends, which lost 1 base and 3 bases, there was a span of 12 bases. The CDR3 length is 15 residues. CDR1 SGDLS and CDR2 YYNGEE come from the germline V gene. This CDR3 reads CASSVSTASTDTQYF. The CDR3 nucleotides are TGTGCCAGCAGCGTAAGTACAGCTTCGACAGATACGCAGTATTTT.

The chain couples TRBV19 to TRBJ1-1; possible D gene TRBD1, 6 bases. Trimming shortened V by 4 bases and J by 0 bases, and 12 bases separated the two germline ends. The CDR3 is made up of 15 amino acids. CDR1 is LNHDA, CDR2 SQIVND, per germline (reference sequence). The DNA for the CDR3 is TGTGCCAGTAGTACCTACAGGGAGCTGAACACTGAAGCTTTCTTT. This gives the protein CASSTYRELNTEAFF.

The chain carries TRBV27 and TRBJ2-3; 8 nucleotides match TRBD1. Unmatched junction bases numbered 7, after V lost 3 bases and J lost 5 bases. CDR3 length: 15 residues. The V gene's germline CDR1 is MNHEY and CDR2 SMNVEV (reference sequence). CDR3 nucleotide sequence: TGTGCCAGCAGTTTTGGCAACAGGGGGGTAGATACGCAGTATTTT. It encodes CASSFGNRGVDTQYF.

This chain connects TRBV15 to TRBJ1-5, with TRBD1 identical over 7 bases. V lost 0 bases, J lost 5 bases, and 4 bases stayed unmatched. Germline values: CDR1 LNHNV, CDR2 YYDKDF (reference sequence). The CDR3 sequence is 15 residues long. CDR3 sequence: CATSREEGGYQPQHF. Written as DNA, the CDR3 is TGTGCCACCAGCAGAGAAGAAGGGGGCTATCAGCCCCAGCATTTT.

V usage is TRBV4-1 and J usage is TRBJ2-4, with D uncertain. V lost 3 bases and J 0 bases, leaving 9 bases between the germline ends. The CDR3 length is 15 residues. Germline CDR1 reads MGHRA; CDR2 reads YSYEKL. In nucleotides, the CDR3 is TGCGCCAGCAGCCATCCGCCTGGAGCCAAAAACATTCAGTACTTC. Amino acids: CASSHPPGAKNIQYF.